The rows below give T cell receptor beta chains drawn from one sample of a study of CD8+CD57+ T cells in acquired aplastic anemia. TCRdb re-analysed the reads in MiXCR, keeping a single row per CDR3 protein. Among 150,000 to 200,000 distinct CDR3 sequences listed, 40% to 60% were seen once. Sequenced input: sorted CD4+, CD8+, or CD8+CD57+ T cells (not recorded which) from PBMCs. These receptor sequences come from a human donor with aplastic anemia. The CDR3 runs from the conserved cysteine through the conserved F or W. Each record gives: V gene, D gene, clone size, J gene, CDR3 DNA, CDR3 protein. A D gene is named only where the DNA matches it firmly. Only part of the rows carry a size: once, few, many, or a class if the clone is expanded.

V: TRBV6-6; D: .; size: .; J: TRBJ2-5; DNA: TGTGCCAGCACCATTGGCCCTGGCGGGACCCAGTACTTC; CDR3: CASTIGPGGTQYF
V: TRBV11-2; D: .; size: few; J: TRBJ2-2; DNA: TGTGCCAGCAGCTTAGAGAGGCGACTCGGTACCACCGGGGAGCTGTTTTTT; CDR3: CASSLERRLGTTGELFF
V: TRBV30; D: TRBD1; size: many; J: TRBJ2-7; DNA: TGTGCCTGGAGTGTAGGGACAGGGGCCTACGAGCAGTACTTC; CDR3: CAWSVGTGAYEQYF
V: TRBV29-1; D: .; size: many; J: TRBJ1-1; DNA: TGCAGCGTTGATATGGGAGGTGCTGAAGCTTTCTTT; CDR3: CSVDMGGAEAFF
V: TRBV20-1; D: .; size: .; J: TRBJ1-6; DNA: TGCAGTGCGAGCCCGGGAAGGGGTTCACCCCTCCACTTT; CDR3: CSASPGRGSPLHF
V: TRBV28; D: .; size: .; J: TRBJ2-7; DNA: TGTGCCAGCAGTTCCTTGGGGGGGCCCCACGAGCAGTACTTC; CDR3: CASSSLGGPHEQYF
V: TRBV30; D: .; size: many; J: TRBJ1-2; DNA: TGTGCCTGGCGATCTTATGGCTACACCTTC; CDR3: CAWRSYGYTF
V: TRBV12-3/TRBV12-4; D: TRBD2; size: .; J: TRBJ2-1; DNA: TGTGCCAGCGTAATAGCGGGAGGGCTCACCGATGAGCAGTTCTTC; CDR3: CASVIAGGLTDEQFF
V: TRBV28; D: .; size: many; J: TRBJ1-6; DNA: TGTGCCAGCAGTTTGCGGGATTATAATTCACCCCTCCACTTT; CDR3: CASSLRDYNSPLHF
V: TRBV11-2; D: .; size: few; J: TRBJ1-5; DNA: TGTGCCAGCAGCTTGGGGTTGGACAGCAATCAGCCCCAGCATTTT; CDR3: CASSLGLDSNQPQHF
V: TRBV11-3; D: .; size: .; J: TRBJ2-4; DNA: TGTGCCAGCAGCCCGTCGGAGAGGGAAGACATTCAGTACTTC; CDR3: CASSPSEREDIQYF
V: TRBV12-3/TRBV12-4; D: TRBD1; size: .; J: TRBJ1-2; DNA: TGTGCCAGCAGTACCGCGAGACAGGGGGAAGGTGGCTACACCTTC; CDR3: CASSTARQGEGGYTF
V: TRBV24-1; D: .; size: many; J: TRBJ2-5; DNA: TGTGCCACCAGTGATTTGGACACGGAGACCCAGTACTTC; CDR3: CATSDLDTETQYF
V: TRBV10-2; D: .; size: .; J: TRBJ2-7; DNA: TGCGCCAGCAGTGCCAGCGGAGTGACTGGTGGCGAGCAGTACTTC; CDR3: CASSASGVTGGEQYF
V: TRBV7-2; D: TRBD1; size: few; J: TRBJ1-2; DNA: TGTGCCAGCAGCTCAACCGGGACAGGGTCCTATGGCTACACCTTC; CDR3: CASSSTGTGSYGYTF
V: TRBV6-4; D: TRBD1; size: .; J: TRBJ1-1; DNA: TGTGCCAGCAGAGGACAGGGGCTAGTTCTGAACACTGAAGCTTTCTTT; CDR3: CASRGQGLVLNTEAFF
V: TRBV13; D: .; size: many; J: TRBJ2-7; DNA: TGTGCCCGTGACTTCAACTCCTACGAGCAGTACTTC; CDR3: CARDFNSYEQYF
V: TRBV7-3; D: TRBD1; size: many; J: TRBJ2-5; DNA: TGTGCCAGCAGCGTATTGGGACAGGGCGGACAAGAGACCCAGTACTTC; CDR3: CASSVLGQGGQETQYF
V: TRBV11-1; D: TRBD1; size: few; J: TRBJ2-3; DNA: TGTGCCAGCAGACCCACCGGGACAGGGATGGGTCCAGATACGCAGTATTTT; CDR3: CASRPTGTGMGPDTQYF
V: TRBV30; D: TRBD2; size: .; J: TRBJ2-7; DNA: TGTGCCTGGAGTGTATGGGCGGGGGACGAGCAGTACTTC; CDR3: CAWSVWAGDEQYF
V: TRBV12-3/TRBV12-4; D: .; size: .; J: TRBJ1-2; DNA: TGTGCCAGCAGACCAAGGGTCGACGGGACCTATGGCTACACCTTC; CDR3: CASRPRVDGTYGYTF
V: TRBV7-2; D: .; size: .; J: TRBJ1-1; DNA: TGTGCCAGCAATGTGTGGGGTATGAACACTGAAGCTTTCTTT; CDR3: CASNVWGMNTEAFF
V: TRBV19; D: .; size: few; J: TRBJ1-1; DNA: TGTGCCAGTACCTCAGGGGATTACACTGAAGCTTTCTTT; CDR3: CASTSGDYTEAFF
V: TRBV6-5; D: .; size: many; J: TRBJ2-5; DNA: TGTGCCAGCAGTTACTCGGCAGGAAAAGAGACCCAGTACTTC; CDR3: CASSYSAGKETQYF
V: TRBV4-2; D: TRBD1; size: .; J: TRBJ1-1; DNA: TGTGCCAGCAGCCAAGAGGGGACAGGGAGGAACACTGAAGCTTTCTTT; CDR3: CASSQEGTGRNTEAFF
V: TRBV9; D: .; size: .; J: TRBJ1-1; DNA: TGTGCCAGCAGCCCCTGGGGGCTCTTCACTGAAGCTTTCTTT; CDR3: CASSPWGLFTEAFF
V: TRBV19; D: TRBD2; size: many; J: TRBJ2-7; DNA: TGTGCCAGTAGTATAGGAGGACTAGCGGGAGCGTACGAGCAGTACTTC; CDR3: CASSIGGLAGAYEQYF
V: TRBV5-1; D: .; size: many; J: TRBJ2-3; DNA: TGCGCCAGCAGCCCCGATGGACCGGACGGCCTCACAGATACGCAGTATTTT; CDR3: CASSPDGPDGLTDTQYF